The 32 T cell receptor beta chains given below trace back to one sample, sequenced in a study of control samples from healthy donors and cancer patients. The table came from immunoSEQ multiplex PCR; TCRdb's copy has only in-frame clones and leaves some out. This table has around 180,000 clones, 88% appearing once. Material: blood. The receptors derive from a woman aged 25-40 years in good health.

The rearrangement uses TRBV7-8 and TRBJ2-6; weak D call: TRBD1 (5 bases). The CDR3 spans 17 residues. The germline CDR1 and CDR2 sequences are SGHVS and FQNEAQ. Trimming cost V 5 bases and J 2 bases, with 16 bases left between them. CDR3 protein: CASSLNQGFTGANVLTF. The CDR3 DNA reads TGTGCCAGCAGCCTAAACCAGGGATTTACTGGGGCCAACGTCCTGACTTTC. Full variable domain (rest looked up from reference TRBV7-8 and TRBJ2-6): GAGVSQSPRYKVAKRGQDVALRCDPISGHVSLFWYQQALGQGPEFLTYFQNEAQLDKSGLPSDRFFAERPEGSVSTLKIQRTQQEDSAVYLCASSLNQGFTGANVLTFGAGSRLTVL.

The chain joins TRBV10-3 to TRBJ1-2, with a possible D match to TRBD1 (6 bases). The V and J ends lost 3 bases and 4 bases respectively, with 9 bases between them. Germline V gene lookup returns CDR1 ENHRY and CDR2 SYGVKD. CDR3 length: 13 amino acids. The CDR3 sequence: CAISEKGGYGYTF. CDR3 nucleotides: TGTGCCATCAGTGAAAAGGGGGGCTATGGCTACACCTTC.

V usage is TRBV6-1 and J usage is TRBJ1-1; possible D gene TRBD1, 5 bases. The V end was cut by 3 bases, the J end by 10 bases, with 12 bases between. Germline CDR1 reads MNHNS; CDR2 reads SASEGT. The CDR3 runs to 12 residues. The CDR3 DNA reads as TGTGCCAGCAGTGATCCGGGACGTAGAGCTTTCTTT. It translates to CASSDPGRRAFF.

Comment on this clone: Additional DNA sequences in this sample encode the identical CDR3. This chain joins TRBV19 and TRBJ2-1; tentatively, D is TRBD1 (6 bases). The CDR3 has 14 amino acids. The V end lost 5 bases, the J end lost 2 bases, and 10 bases lay between the germline ends. The germline CDR1 and CDR2 sequences are LNHDA and SQIVND (reference sequence). Written as DNA, the CDR3 is TGTGCCAGTAGTCGAACAGGGCCCTACAATGAGCAGTTCTTC. Residues: CASSRTGPYNEQFF. The full variable domain, with the rest looked up from reference TRBV19 and TRBJ2-1, is DGGITQSPKYLFRKEGQNVTLSCEQNLNHDAMYWYRQDPGQGLRLIYYSQIVNDFQKGDIAEGYSVSREKKESFPLTVTSAQKNPTAFYLCASSRTGPYNEQFFGPGTRLTVL.

The CDR3 DNA is TGTGCCAGCAGCTGGGGGACCCCGCAAGAGACCCAGTACTTC. Its protein is CASSWGTPQETQYF. The genes are TRBV7-2 and TRBJ2-5, with D perhaps being TRBD1 or TRBD2 (5 bases each). The CDR3 length is 14 residues. Germline lookup yields CDR1 SGHTA and CDR2 FQGNSA. V was pared by 4 bases and J by 2 bases, with 11 bases between.

The chain employs TRBV6-4 and TRBJ1-2; the match to TRBD1 covers 10 bases. J was trimmed by 3 bases and V by 6 bases; bases with no gene match: 7. The V gene's germline CDR1 is MRHNA and CDR2 SNTAGT. The CDR3 length is 15 residues. In DNA form, the CDR3 reads TGTGCCAGCAGCCCCTGGGACAGGGGCGACTATGGCTACACCTTC. Translating it yields CASSPWDRGDYGYTF.

The chain is built from TRBV7-2 and TRBJ2-7; 7 nucleotides agree with TRBD1. V shed 0 bases, J shed 0 bases, and the junction held 2 bases outside the gene matches. The CDR3 contains 15 residues. Germline values: CDR1 SGHTA, CDR2 FQGNSA. The CDR3 spells CASSLARQGSYEQYF. The CDR3 region has the DNA TGTGCCAGCAGCTTAGCCAGACAGGGCTCCTACGAGCAGTACTTC.

This chain links TRBV3-1 (or the pseudogene TRBV3-2) with TRBJ1-1; no clear D gene. The germline CDR1 and CDR2 sequences are LGHDT and YNNKEL (reference sequence). V dropped 4 bases and J dropped 9 bases, with 15 bases sitting between them. There are 13 residues in the CDR3. The CDR3 reads CASSPPGRIQAFF. The CDR3 DNA follows: TGTGCCAGCAGCCCCCCCGGACGGATACAAGCTTTCTTT.

The chain employs TRBV9 and TRBJ2-3, with D tentatively TRBD1 (6 bases). V was shortened by 3 bases and J by 2 bases, with 7 bases between the two germline ends. The CDR3 is 13 residues long. CDR1 and CDR2 from the germline V gene are SGDLS and YYNGEE. CDR3 sequence reads: CASSGGHTDTQYF. The CDR3 DNA reads as TGTGCCAGCAGCGGGGGACACACAGATACGCAGTATTTT.

The chain recombines TRBV7-2 with TRBJ2-1; D assignment may be TRBD1 or TRBD2 (5 bases each). This CDR3 comprises 14 residues. Germline loops: CDR1 SGHTA, CDR2 FQGNSA. V shed 5 bases and J shed 7 bases, with 15 bases lying between them. DNA of the CDR3: TGTGCCAGCAGCCTCGGGACCACTTATAATGAGCAGTTCTTC. As protein: CASSLGTTYNEQFF. The variable domain in full, completed from reference TRBV7-2 and TRBJ2-1, reads GAGVSQSPSNKVTEKGKDVELRCDPISGHTALYWYRQSLGQGLEFLIYFQGNSAPDKSGLPSDRFSAERTGGSVSTLTIQRTQQEDSAVYLCASSLGTTYNEQFFGPGTRLTVL.

The chain is built from TRBV6-5 and TRBJ1-6; possibly TRBD1 for D (5 bases). CDR1 is MNHEY and CDR2 is SVGAGI in the germline V gene. The V end was cut by 8 bases, the J end by 7 bases, with 12 bases between. The CDR3 sequence is 13 residues long. CDR3 sequence (DNA): TGTGCCAGCGGGGGAAGGTTAAATTCACCCCTCCACTTT. As protein: CASGGRLNSPLHF.

The chain uses TRBV6-1 and TRBJ1-5, with 8 bases that match TRBD1. V was pared by 3 bases and J by 1 base, with 11 bases of the junction left unmatched. CDR1 and CDR2 from the germline V gene are MNHNS and SASEGT. This CDR3 has 18 amino acids. CDR3 amino acids: CASSDRPGGTISNQPQHF. The DNA for the CDR3 is TGTGCCAGCAGTGATAGGCCAGGGGGCACTATCAGCAATCAGCCCCAGCATTTT.

The V and J genes are TRBV7-9 and TRBJ2-3; TRBD2 agrees at 7 bases. In germline, CDR1 is SEHNR, CDR2 FQNEAQ (reference sequence). J lost 0 bases, V lost 4 bases, and 7 bases had no gene match. CDR3 length: 16 residues. The CDR3 reads CASSSGGSTSTDTQYF. The CDR3 DNA follows: TGTGCCAGCAGCTCAGGCGGGAGCACTAGCACAGATACGCAGTATTTT.

The chain is built from TRBV3-1 (or the pseudogene TRBV3-2) and TRBJ2-4, with 9 bases aligning to TRBD2. Germline-derived CDR1 and CDR2 are LGHDT and YNNKEL (reference sequence). Trimming at V came to 1 base and at J to 6 bases, leaving 7 bases not matched to a gene. The CDR3 length is 16 residues. This CDR3 reads CASSQGVSGSLNIQYF. The CDR3 coding sequence is TGTGCCAGCAGCCAAGGGGTTAGCGGGAGTTTAAACATTCAGTACTTC.

The chain is built from TRBV5-6 and TRBJ2-7; weak D call: TRBD2 (7 bases). The CDR3 has 14 residues. Trimming took off 3 bases at V and 0 bases at J, with 10 bases between the two ends. The germline V gene encodes CDR1 SGHDT and CDR2 YYEEEE. The CDR3 DNA reads TGTGCCAGCAGCTGGGGGGGCAGCTCCTACGAGCAGTACTTC. Translating gives CASSWGGSSYEQYF.

The chain links TRBV7-2 to TRBJ2-3; 9 nucleotides line up with TRBD2. The length of the CDR3 is 14 residues. V lost 5 bases and J lost 5; bases outside the gene matches: 5. Germline V CDR1 and CDR2: SGHTA, FQGNSA. CDR3 DNA sequence: TGTGCCAGCAGCGTTAGCGGGAGTAGAGATACGCAGTATTTT. Translation gives CASSVSGSRDTQYF.

The gene calls are TRBV27 and TRBJ2-7; unclear D gene. CDR3 length: 14 amino acids. Germline-derived CDR1 and CDR2 are MNHEY and SMNVEV (reference sequence). Deletions cut 5 bases from V and 3 bases from J, with 14 bases between. CDR3 in amino acids: CASSNYGPNYEQYF. CDR3 bases: TGTGCCAGCAGTAACTACGGCCCGAACTACGAGCAGTACTTC.

The chain uses TRBV2 and TRBJ2-5; 11 bases line up with TRBD2. The CDR3 has 15 residues. V lost 3 bases to trimming and J lost 5 bases; unmatched junction nucleotides: 5. Germline CDR1 SNHLY, CDR2 FYNNEI. CDR3 DNA sequence: TGTGCCAGCAGTGAGGGACTAGCGGAGGGCGAGACCCAGTACTTC. Its protein product is CASSEGLAEGETQYF.

CDR3 amino acids: CASSLTAGQDTEAFF. CDR3 in DNA: TGTGCCAGCAGCTTAACTGCGGGACAAGACACTGAAGCTTTCTTT. This chain connects TRBV7-2 to TRBJ1-1, with D perhaps TRBD1 (6 bases). The CDR3 contains 15 residues. Trimming shortened V by 2 bases and J by 3 bases, and 13 bases separated the two germline ends. The germline gives CDR1 SGHTA, CDR2 FQGNSA.

V gene TRBV27 combines with J gene TRBJ1-2; 8 bases match TRBD1. The CDR3 is 15 amino acids. Germline V gene sequence: CDR1 MNHEY, CDR2 SMNVEV (reference sequence). The V segment lost 7 bases and the J segment 5 bases; nucleotides outside the gene matches: 12. Here the CDR3 DNA reads TGTGCCAGCACCCTGACAGGGGAGGGACTATATGGCTACACCTTC. Encoded protein: CASTLTGEGLYGYTF.

J is TRBJ2-5 and V is TRBV11-2; D is uncertain. V lost 0 bases and J 1 base, leaving 9 bases between the germline ends. Germline V gene sequence: CDR1 SGHAT, CDR2 FQNNGV. The CDR3 sequence is 15 residues long. CDR3 bases: TGTGCCAGCAGCTTAGAGTGGGCTATCCAAGAGACCCAGTACTTC. This codes for CASSLEWAIQETQYF.

The chain has TRBV27 and TRBJ1-2, with D possibly matching TRBD1 (5 bases). The CDR3 is 15 amino acids. The germline V gene encodes CDR1 MNHEY and CDR2 SMNVEV (reference sequence). V lost 4 bases and J 4 bases, leaving 16 bases between the germline ends. CDR3 residues: CASSSFDSYPYGYTF. DNA of the CDR3: TGTGCCAGCAGTTCCTTCGACAGCTACCCCTATGGCTACACCTTC.

V and J are TRBV19 and TRBJ1-5, with D possibly TRBD1 on 5 matching bases. The CDR3 runs to 14 residues. The V end lost 4 bases, the J end lost 6 bases, and 13 bases lay between the germline ends. Germline-derived CDR1 and CDR2 are LNHDA and SQIVND (reference sequence). The CDR3 loop reads CASSKQVSSQPQHF. The CDR3 DNA is TGTGCCAGTAGTAAACAGGTTTCCTCTCAGCCCCAGCATTTT.

The chain combines TRBV6-6 with TRBJ2-3; D is perhaps TRBD2 (6 bases). Germline V gene lookup returns CDR1 MNHNY and CDR2 SVGAGI (reference sequence). The CDR3 is 13 amino acids. With 5 bases removed from V and 5 bases from J, the gap between germline ends came to 11 bases. CDR3 DNA: TGTGCCAGCAGTGGTAGGAGGGGAGATACGCAGTATTTT. Residues: CASSGRRGDTQYF.

This clone was seen once. Given the absence of the conserved phenylalanine or tryptophan at the CDR3 end, a read error is likely. No DNA is shown, since the ends of the CDR3 on it are uncertain; the CDR3 is the one TCRdb lists. The gene calls are TRBV21-1 and TRBJ1-2. TRBV21-1 counts as a pseudogene. Counting both end residues, the CDR3 totals 10 amino acids. CDR3 region: CASSKARSRR.

The chain couples TRBV5-1 to TRBJ2-1; possibly TRBD1 for D (6 bases). Trimming took off 1 base at V and 0 bases at J, with 8 bases between the two ends. CDR1 is SGHRS, CDR2 YFSETQ, per germline. The length of the CDR3 is 15 residues. The CDR3 sequence: CASSLTGSSYNEQFF. The CDR3 DNA reads as TGCGCCAGCAGCTTGACAGGGAGCTCCTACAATGAGCAGTTCTTC.

V and J are TRBV24-1 and TRBJ1-1; D possibly corresponds to TRBD1 (6 bases). The CDR3 runs to 15 residues. Germline CDR1 KGHDR, CDR2 SFDVKD. V gave up 4 bases and J gave up 3 bases, with 14 bases separating them. CDR3 sequence (DNA): TGTGCCACCAGTGACCCAACCGCAGGGGACACTGAAGCTTTCTTT. Translated: CATSDPTAGDTEAFF.

V gene TRBV6-5 combines with J gene TRBJ2-1, with D tentatively TRBD1 (6 bases). Germline CDR1 reads MNHEY; CDR2 reads SVGAGI. Trimming removed 5 bases at V and 4 bases at J, with 15 bases between. The CDR3 covers 15 residues. In nucleotides, the CDR3 is TGTGCCAGCAGTCCACAGGGAAGGGTTTACAATGAGCAGTTCTTC. Translation: CASSPQGRVYNEQFF.

The chain joins TRBV6-5 to TRBJ2-7; a possible D gene is TRBD2 (5 bases). The germline CDR1 and CDR2 sequences are MNHEY and SVGAGI. There are 11 residues in the CDR3. Trimming stripped 9 bases from V and 5 bases from J, with 11 bases between. In nucleotides, the CDR3 is TGTGCCAGGGAACCGGGGAACGAGCAGTACGTC. Protein product: CAREPGNEQYV.

This clone was detected once. This chain links TRBV5-5 with TRBJ2-3; TRBD1 agrees at 7 bases. Per germline, CDR1 SGHKS and CDR2 YYEKEE (reference sequence). CDR3 size: 14 residues. The V segment lost 0 bases and the J segment 6 bases; nucleotides outside the gene matches: 4. The CDR3: CASSLADRVDTQYF. The CDR3 DNA reads as TGTGCCAGCAGCTTGGCCGACAGGGTGGATACGCAGTATTTT.

This clone was seen just once. The CDR3 region is CASQGNTEAFF. Written as DNA, the CDR3 is TGTGCCTCCCAAGGGAACACTGAAGCTTTCTTT. J is TRBJ1-1 and V is TRBV14, with D uncertain. Trimming took off 11 bases at V and 1 base at J, with 8 bases between the two ends. This CDR3 is built from 11 residues. Germline loops: CDR1 SGHDN, CDR2 FVKESK.

The chain combines TRBV5-1 with TRBJ2-2, with D perhaps being TRBD1 or TRBD2 (5 bases each). The ends were cut back, 7 bases at V and 2 bases at J, with 12 bases in the middle. The CDR3 contains 14 residues. From germline, CDR1 is SGHRS and CDR2 YFSETQ. The CDR3: CASGGRRNTGELFF. The CDR3 DNA reads as TGCGCCAGCGGGGGTAGGCGAAACACCGGGGAGCTGTTTTTT.